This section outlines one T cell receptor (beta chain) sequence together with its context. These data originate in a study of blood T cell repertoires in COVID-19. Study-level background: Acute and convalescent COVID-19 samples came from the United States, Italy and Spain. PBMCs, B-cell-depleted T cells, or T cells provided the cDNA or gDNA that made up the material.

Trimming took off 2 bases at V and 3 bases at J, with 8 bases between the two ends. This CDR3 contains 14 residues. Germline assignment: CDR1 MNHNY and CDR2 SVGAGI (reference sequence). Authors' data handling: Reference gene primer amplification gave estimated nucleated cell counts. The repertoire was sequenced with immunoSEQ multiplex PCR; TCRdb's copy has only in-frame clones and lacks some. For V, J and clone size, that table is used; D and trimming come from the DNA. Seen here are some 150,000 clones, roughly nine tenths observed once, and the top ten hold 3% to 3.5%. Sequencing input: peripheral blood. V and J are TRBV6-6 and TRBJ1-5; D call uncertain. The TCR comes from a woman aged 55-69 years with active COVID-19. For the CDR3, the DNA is TGTGCCAGCAGTTACGAGAGGCCCAATCAGCCCCAGCATTTT. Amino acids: CASSYERPNQPQHF.